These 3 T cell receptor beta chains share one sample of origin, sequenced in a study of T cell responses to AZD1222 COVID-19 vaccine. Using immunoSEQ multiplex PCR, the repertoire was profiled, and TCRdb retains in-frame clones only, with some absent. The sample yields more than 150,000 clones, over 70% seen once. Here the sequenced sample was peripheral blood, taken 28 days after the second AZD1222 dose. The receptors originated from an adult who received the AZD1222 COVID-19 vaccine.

The CDR3 nucleotides read TGTGCCAGCTCACCACCGGGACAGAACTACGAGCAGTACTTC. Its translation is CASSPPGQNYEQYF. The V call is TRBV18, the J call TRBJ2-7, with TRBD1 matching over 7 bases. CDR1 is KGHSH, CDR2 LQKENI, per germline. The CDR3 runs 14 residues. The V and J ends lost 0 bases and 3 bases, in that order; junction bases with no gene match: 2. The full variable domain, completed using reference TRBV18 and TRBJ2-7, is NAGVMQNPRHLVRRRGQEARLRCSPMKGHSHVYWYRQLPEEGLKFMVYLQKENIIDESGMPKERFSAEFPKEGPSILRIQQVVRGDSAAYFCASSPPGQNYEQYFGPGTRLTVT.

CDR3 sequence: CASSLYESLHF. CDR3 DNA: TGTGCCAGCAGCCTCTACGAATCCCTCCACTTT. V and J are TRBV12-3 or TRBV12-4 and TRBJ1-6; D not resolved. The CDR3 has 11 residues. Trimming removed 6 bases from V and 14 bases from J, with 11 bases in between.

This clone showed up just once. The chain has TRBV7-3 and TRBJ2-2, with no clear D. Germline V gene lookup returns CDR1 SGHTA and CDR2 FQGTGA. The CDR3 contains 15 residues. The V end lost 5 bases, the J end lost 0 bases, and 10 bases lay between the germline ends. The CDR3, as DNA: TGTGCCAGCAGCCCCGAGATGGCGAACACCGGGGAGCTGTTTTTT. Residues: CASSPEMANTGELFF.